Below, one T cell receptor (beta chain) is given with its context. This PCR relied on a set of 60 Vbeta primers and 13 Jbeta primers. Clones were sequenced by immunoSEQ multiplex PCR, and TCRdb holds only the in-frame ones, with some missing. The table has 98,000 or so clones, approximately 78% seen once. This entry is derived from a study of cytomegalovirus exposure and HLA in healthy donors. This sequence originates from a woman in her 40s in good health and CMV-seronegative. The material sequenced was PBMCs.

CDR3 loop: CASISLAGGGQFF. As DNA, the CDR3 is TGTGCCAGCATATCGCTAGCGGGAGGTGGGCAGTTCTTC. The V and J genes are TRBV6-5 and TRBJ2-1; 11 bases line up with TRBD2. Germline-derived CDR1 and CDR2 are MNHEY and SVGAGI. Germline trimming cut 7 bases from V and 12 bases from J; bases unmatched to any gene: 8. The CDR3 sequence is 13 residues long.